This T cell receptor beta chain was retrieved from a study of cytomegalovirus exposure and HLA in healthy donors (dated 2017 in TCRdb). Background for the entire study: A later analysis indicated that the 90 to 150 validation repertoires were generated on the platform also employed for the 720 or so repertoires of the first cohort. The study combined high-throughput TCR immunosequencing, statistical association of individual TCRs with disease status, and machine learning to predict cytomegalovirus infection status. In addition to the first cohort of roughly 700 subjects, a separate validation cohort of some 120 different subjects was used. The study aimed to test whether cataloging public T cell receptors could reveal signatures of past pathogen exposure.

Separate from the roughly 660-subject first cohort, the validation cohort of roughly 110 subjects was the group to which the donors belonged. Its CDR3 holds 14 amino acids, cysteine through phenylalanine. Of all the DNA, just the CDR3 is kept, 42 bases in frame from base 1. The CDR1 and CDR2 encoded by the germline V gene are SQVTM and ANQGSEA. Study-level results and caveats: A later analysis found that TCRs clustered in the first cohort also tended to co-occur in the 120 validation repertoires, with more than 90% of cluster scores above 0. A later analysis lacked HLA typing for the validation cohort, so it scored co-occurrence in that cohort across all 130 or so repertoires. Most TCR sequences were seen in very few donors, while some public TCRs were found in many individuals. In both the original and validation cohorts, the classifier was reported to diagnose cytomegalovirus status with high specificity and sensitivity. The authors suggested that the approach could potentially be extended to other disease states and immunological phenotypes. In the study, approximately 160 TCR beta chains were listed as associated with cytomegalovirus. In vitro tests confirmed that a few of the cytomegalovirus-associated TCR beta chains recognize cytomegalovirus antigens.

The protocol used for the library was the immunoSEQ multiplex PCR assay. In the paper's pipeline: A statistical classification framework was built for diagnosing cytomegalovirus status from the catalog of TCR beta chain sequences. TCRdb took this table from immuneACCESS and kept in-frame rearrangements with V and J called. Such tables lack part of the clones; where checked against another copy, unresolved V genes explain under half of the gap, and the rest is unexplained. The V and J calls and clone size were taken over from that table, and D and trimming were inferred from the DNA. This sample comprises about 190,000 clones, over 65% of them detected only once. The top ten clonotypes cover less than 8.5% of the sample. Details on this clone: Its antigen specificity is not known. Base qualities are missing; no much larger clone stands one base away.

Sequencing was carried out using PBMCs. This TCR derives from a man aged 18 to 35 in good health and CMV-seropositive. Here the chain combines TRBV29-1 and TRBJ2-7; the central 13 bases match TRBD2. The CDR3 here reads CSAKRTSGRNEQYF. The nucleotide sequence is TGCAGTGCAAAGAGGACTAGCGGGAGAAACGAGCAGTACTTC.